These T cell receptor beta chains were read from a single sample in a study of shared clonotypes between healthy human individuals. The protocol was immunoSEQ multiplex PCR, while the TCRdb copy is restricted to in-frame clones and leaves out a portion. The sample has 2 million to 2.5 million clones; approximately 96% are singletons. Sequencing input: naive CD4+ T cells sorted from blood. These receptors were collected from a man aged 18 to 35 in good health. The CDR3 runs from the conserved cysteine through the conserved F or W. Each record gives: clone size, V gene, CDR3 length, D gene, J gene, CDR3 DNA, CDR3 protein. D genes are given only for firm matches. Size values are once, few and many counts, or a class for expanded clones, and some rows have none.

>-|TRBV7-8|13|TRBD2|TRBJ2-1
TGTGCCAGCAGCTTCGGACTAGCGGGGGAGCAGTTCTTC
CASSFGLAGEQFF
>-|TRBV4-1|15|-|TRBJ1-2
TGCGCCAGCAGCCAAGACCCCCCGAAAGACTATGGCTACACCTTC
CASSQDPPKDYGYTF
>-|TRBV6-6|15|TRBD1|TRBJ1-4
TGTGCCAGCAGTTACTCGGACAGGCGGAATGAAAAACTGTTTTTT
CASSYSDRRNEKLFF
>-|TRBV7-6|17|TRBD2|TRBJ2-7
TGTGCCAGCAGCGGGGGGACTAGCGGAACTCAAGGGGACGAGCAGTACTTC
CASSGGTSGTQGDEQYF
>-|TRBV28|14|-|TRBJ1-5
TGTGCCAGCAGCCGTTGGGGGGCAGGTCAGCCCCAGCATTTT
CASSRWGAGQPQHF
>-|TRBV9|16|TRBD2|TRBJ2-2
TGTGCCAGCACCAGAGGAGGAAGCGGGATGGGCGGGGAGCTGTTTTTT
CASTRGGSGMGGELFF
>once|TRBV7-9|15|TRBD1|TRBJ1-1
TGTGCCAGCAGCGAAAGACAGGGGTTGAACACTGAAGCTTTCTTT
CASSERQGLNTEAFF
>-|TRBV5-1|14|TRBD1|TRBJ1-2
TGCGCCAGCAGCTTGGAGGGACAGCCCTATGGCTACACCTTC
CASSLEGQPYGYTF
>-|TRBV6-6|14|TRBD1|TRBJ2-7
TGTGCCAGCAGTTCCCCCCGACAGGGCAACGAGCAGTACTTC
CASSSPRQGNEQYF
>-|TRBV2|10|-|TRBJ1-1
TGTGCCAGCCGACAGGTTGAAGCTTTCTTT
CASRQVEAFF
>once|TRBV7-2|12|-|TRBJ2-1
TGTGCCAGCAGCCCCTTGGGGGGACACCTTTTCTTC
CASSPLGGHLFF
>-|TRBV5-5|14|-|TRBJ1-5
TGTGCCAGCAGCCAACTCACTGGCAATCAGCCCCAGCATTTT
CASSQLTGNQPQHF
>-|TRBV18|14|-|TRBJ2-5
TGTGCCAGCTCACCACCGAGGTCCCAAGAGACCCAGTACTTC
CASSPPRSQETQYF
>-|TRBV5-3|17|TRBD1|TRBJ2-1
TGTGCCAGAAGCTTGTTTTACTACAGGGGAACGGATAATGAGCAGTTCTTC
CARSLFYYRGTDNEQFF
>-|TRBV6-5|15|-|TRBJ2-7
TGTGCCAGCAGCCCCAGCCGACTGGAGTCCTACGAGCAGTACTTC
CASSPSRLESYEQYF
>once|TRBV2|15|TRBD2|TRBJ2-5
TGTGCCAGTGGACTAGCGGGCTGGTACCAAGAGACCCAGTACTTC
CASGLAGWYQETQYF
>-|TRBV6-5|15|-|TRBJ1-1
TGTGCCAGCAGTCCCCGAGGGGAGGGGAGCACTGAAGCTTTCTTT
CASSPRGEGSTEAFF
>-|TRBV2|13|TRBD1|TRBJ1-2
TGTGCCAGCAACAACAGACAGGGCCAAGGCTACACCTTC
CASNNRQGQGYTF
>-|TRBV5-4|16|TRBD2|TRBJ2-1
TGTGCCAGCAGTACCGGGACTAGCCTCTCCTACAATGAGCAGTTCTTC
CASSTGTSLSYNEQFF
>-|TRBV27|16|-|TRBJ1-4
TGTGCCAGCAGTCCCTCTTTTGGGGGGGTGGACGAAAAACTGTTTTTT
CASSPSFGGVDEKLFF
>-|TRBV15|14|TRBD1|TRBJ2-7
TGTGCCACCAGCAGAGAGACAGGGCCTTACGAGCAGTACTTC
CATSRETGPYEQYF
>-|TRBV11-2|16|TRBD2|TRBJ2-2
TGTGCCAGCAGCAGGCTAGCGGGGGAGCACACCGGGGAGCTGTTTTTT
CASSRLAGEHTGELFF
>-|TRBV28|15|-|TRBJ2-7
TGTGCCAGCAGTAAATGGCCGGAATCGTCCTACGAGCAGTACTTC
CASSKWPESSYEQYF
>once|TRBV28|14|-|TRBJ1-1
TGTGCCAGCCGTAACCCAAGTCCCCTCGGTGAAGCTTTCTTT
CASRNPSPLGEAFF
>-|TRBV5-1|16|-|TRBJ2-1
TGCGCCAGCAGCTTGGTGGTAGGGGGCTCCTACAATGAGCAGTTCTTC
CASSLVVGGSYNEQFF
>once|TRBV4-2|16|TRBD1|TRBJ1-1
TGTGCCAGCAGCCAAGAATTCGCAGACAGGGCAGCGTGGGCTTTCTTT
CASSQEFADRAAWAFF
>once|TRBV5-1|15|TRBD2|TRBJ2-7
TGCGCCAGCAGCCCCGGGACTAGCGGCACTTACGAGCAGTACTTC
CASSPGTSGTYEQYF
>-|TRBV4-1|16|TRBD1|TRBJ2-7
TGCGCCAGCAGCCAAGGACCCGGGACAGGGTCTAACGAGCAGTACTTC
CASSQGPGTGSNEQYF
>-|TRBV14|14|-|TRBJ1-6
TGTGCCAGCAGCCACAGGGTCTTCGGTTCACCCCTCCACTTT
CASSHRVFGSPLHF
>-|TRBV7-7|12|-|TRBJ1-2
TGTGCTAGCAGCTTAGCAGCCGGAGGCTACACCTTC
CASSLAAGGYTF
>-|TRBV2|13|-|TRBJ2-7
TGTGCCAGCAGTGTGTGGAGAACCTACGAGCAGTACTTC
CASSVWRTYEQYF
>-|TRBV6-6|13|-|TRBJ2-7
TGTGCCAGCAGGACCCTGAGAGGGGACGAGCAGTACTTC
CASRTLRGDEQYF
>-|TRBV6-5|15|-|TRBJ1-4
TGTGCCAGCAGTTCGTGGGGAGGCACTAATGAAAAACTGTTTTTT
CASSSWGGTNEKLFF
>-|TRBV6-1|13|-|TRBJ1-2
TGTGCCAGCAGTGAAGGCCCCTCCGACAGGTACACCTTC
CASSEGPSDRYTF
>-|TRBV14|13|-|TRBJ1-5
TGTGCCAGCAGTCTGGGCCCCAATCAGCCCCAGCATTTT
CASSLGPNQPQHF
>-|TRBV5-1|15|TRBD1|TRBJ1-2
TGCGCCAGCAGCGCGGGACAGGGAGGCCCCTATGGCTACACCTTC
CASSAGQGGPYGYTF
>once|TRBV5-1|17|-|TRBJ1-2
TGCGCCAGCAGCTTGGCCGAGTCCGGGATACCTAACTATGGCTACACCTTC
CASSLAESGIPNYGYTF
>-|TRBV9|14|TRBD1|TRBJ1-6
TGTGCCAGCAGCGGAGAAAGACAGGGTGGACCCCTCCACTTT
CASSGERQGGPLHF
>-|TRBV11-2|15|-|TRBJ2-7
TGTGCCAGCAGCTTAGCCCGACACCGCTCCTACGAGCAGTACTTC
CASSLARHRSYEQYF
>-|TRBV6-6|14|TRBD1|TRBJ1-5
TGTGCCAGCAGTTACCAGGGGGGGAATCAGCCCCAGCATTTT
CASSYQGGNQPQHF
>-|TRBV6-5|13|TRBD1|TRBJ1-2
TGTGCCTCAAAGGGACAGTCGATCTATGGCTACACCTTC
CASKGQSIYGYTF
>-|TRBV7-2|12|-|TRBJ1-3
TGTGCCAGCCGCCCCTCTGGAAACACCATATATTTT
CASRPSGNTIYF
>-|TRBV5-6|15|TRBD2|TRBJ2-7
TGTGCCAGCAGCTTGGGACCGACTAGCGCCTACGAGCAGTACTTC
CASSLGPTSAYEQYF
>-|TRBV30|14|TRBD2|TRBJ2-1
TGTGCCTGGAGTGGTAGCGGGGGGAATAATGAGCAGTTCTTC
CAWSGSGGNNEQFF
>once|TRBV6-1|14|-|TRBJ1-2
TGTGCCAGCAGCGCGGAGCCCCTGGGCTATGGCTACACCTTC
CASSAEPLGYGYTF
>-|TRBV4-1|15|TRBD1|TRBJ2-1
TGCGCCAGCAGCCAAGATGGGACAGGGTGGAATGAGCAGTTCTTC
CASSQDGTGWNEQFF